These 14 T cell receptor beta chains share one sample of origin, sequenced in a study of blood T cell repertoires in COVID-19. The table came from immunoSEQ multiplex PCR; TCRdb's copy has only in-frame clones and leaves some out. Of about 320,000 clones listed, 85% were seen once; the top ten hold around 6.9%. Sequencing was carried out using peripheral blood. These receptors came from a human donor in a cohort sampled during active COVID-19.

This clone was detected many times. V and J are TRBV10-2 and TRBJ1-1; TRBD1 might be the D (6 bases). Per the germline V gene, CDR1 is WSHSY and CDR2 is SAAADI. Trimming took off 6 bases at V and 5 bases at J, with 13 bases between the two ends. The CDR3 is 13 residues long. CDR3: CASSTQQGTEAFF. Written as DNA, the CDR3 is TGCGCCAGCAGCACTCAACAGGGTACTGAAGCTTTCTTT.

The chain links TRBV6-4 to TRBJ1-6; 7 nucleotides match TRBD1. Germline V gene lookup returns CDR1 MRHNA and CDR2 SNTAGT. The trim removed 3 bases at V and 7 bases at J, leaving 6 bases unmatched. The CDR3 runs 15 residues. The CDR3 nucleotides read TGTGCCAGCAGTGAGGGGGACAGCGGAAATTCACCCCTCCACTTT. Protein sequence: CASSEGDSGNSPLHF.

The V and J genes are TRBV9 and TRBJ1-4; 7 bases are a match to TRBD1. Losses at the gene ends were 4 bases for V and 6 bases for J; bases not matched to a gene: 6. CDR1 is SGDLS and CDR2 is YYNGEE in the germline V gene. This CDR3 contains 14 residues. For the CDR3, the DNA is TGTGCCAGCAGCCCCCGGGACAGATATGAAAAACTGTTTTTT. Translation gives CASSPRDRYEKLFF.

This chain connects TRBV18 to TRBJ1-3; 9 nucleotides match TRBD1. V was pared by 2 bases and J by 6 bases, with 2 bases of the junction left unmatched. Germline values: CDR1 KGHSH, CDR2 LQKENI. The CDR3 covers 14 residues. The CDR3 DNA reads as TGTGCCAGCTCACCAAGGACAGGGGAAAACACCATATATTTT. This translates into CASSPRTGENTIYF.

This clone was recorded a few times. The gene calls are TRBV30 and TRBJ2-7; D is ambiguous. Germline V gene sequence: CDR1 GTSNPN, CDR2 SVGIG (reference sequence). V lost 1 base and J lost 0, with 10 bases in between. The CDR3 sequence is 14 residues long. CDR3 sequence reads: CAWSAALSSYEQYF. DNA for the CDR3: TGTGCCTGGAGTGCAGCGCTGAGCTCCTACGAGCAGTACTTC. Based on the CDR3 plus reference TRBV30 and TRBJ2-7, the full variable domain is SQTIHQWPATLVQPVGSPLSLECTVEGTSNPNLYWYRQAAGRGLQLLFYSVGIGQISSEVPQNLSASRPQDRQFILSSKKLLLSDSGFYLCAWSAALSSYEQYFGPGTRLTVT.

The chain's CDR3 is CSASPGGRIHTQYF. The CDR3 DNA sequence: TGCAGTGCTAGTCCGGGGGGCCGTATTCATACGCAGTATTTT. The chain uses TRBV20-1 and TRBJ2-3, with D maybe TRBD2 (7 bases). The germline V and J ends were trimmed by 3 bases and 7 bases, with 17 bases remaining between them. The germline CDR1 and CDR2 sequences are DFQATT and SNEGSKA (reference sequence). The CDR3 is 14 amino acids.

The gene calls are TRBV7-2 and TRBJ1-2; D is possibly TRBD1 (5 bases). V lost 4 bases to trimming and J lost 4 bases, with 13 bases between them. Looked up from germline, CDR1 is SGHTA and CDR2 is FQGNSA. The length of the CDR3 is 14 residues. CDR3 region: CASSSDIYRYGYTF. In DNA, the CDR3 is TGTGCCAGCAGCTCGGACATATACCGCTATGGCTACACCTTC.

The rearrangement uses TRBV9 and TRBJ1-1; maybe TRBD1 (6 bases). This CDR3 contains 14 residues. Germline loops: CDR1 SGDLS, CDR2 YYNGEE. Trimming shortened V by 1 base and J by 3 bases, and 10 bases separated the two germline ends. The CDR3 loop is CASSVYRDDTEAFF. The CDR3 DNA reads TGTGCCAGCAGCGTATACAGGGATGACACTGAAGCTTTCTTT.

This chain links TRBV19 with TRBJ1-4; weak D call: TRBD1 (5 bases). This CDR3 contains 14 residues. Trimming left V 6 bases short and J 5 bases short, with 13 bases between. Germline V gene sequence: CDR1 LNHDA, CDR2 SQIVND (reference sequence). CDR3 sequence: CASRGRAQNEKLFF. Written as DNA, the CDR3 is TGTGCCAGTAGGGGCAGGGCCCAGAATGAAAAACTGTTTTTT.

The rearrangement uses TRBV18 and TRBJ2-3; 8 nucleotides match TRBD2. The junction had 4 bases not matched to a gene; V was cut back by 1 base and J by 1 base. Germline values: CDR1 KGHSH, CDR2 LQKENI. This CDR3 has 16 residues. The CDR3 bases are TGTGCCAGCTCACCACTAGCGGGGCCCCGCACAGATACGCAGTATTTT. Translating gives CASSPLAGPRTDTQYF.

This chain uses TRBV6-5 with TRBJ1-1; 7 bases align to TRBD1. Germline trimming cut 5 bases from V and 8 bases from J; bases unmatched to any gene: 5. CDR3 size: 12 residues. Germline values: CDR1 MNHEY, CDR2 SVGAGI. CDR3 loop: CASSPRDSEAFF. The CDR3 DNA sequence: TGTGCCAGCAGTCCAAGGGACAGCGAAGCTTTCTTT.

V and J are TRBV10-3 and TRBJ1-1; D possibly corresponds to TRBD1 (6 bases). Trimming shortened V by 7 bases and J by 0 bases, and 12 bases separated the two germline ends. Germline lookup yields CDR1 ENHRY and CDR2 SYGVKD. CDR3 size: 14 residues. The CDR3 loop reads CAIKKTGLNTEAFF. CDR3 DNA sequence: TGTGCCATCAAAAAGACAGGATTGAACACTGAAGCTTTCTTT.

This clone was counted between two and nine times. The chain carries TRBV10-3 and TRBJ2-3; D is possibly TRBD2 (7 bases). V was pared by 0 bases and J by 2 bases, with 9 bases between. The CDR3 sequence is 15 residues long. In germline, CDR1 is ENHRY, CDR2 SYGVKD. This chain's CDR3 is CAISESRGPTDTQYF. CDR3 DNA sequence: TGTGCCATCAGTGAGTCGCGGGGGCCCACAGATACGCAGTATTTT.

In this sample, this clone turned up once. This chain joins TRBV5-1 and TRBJ1-3; D unresolved. The CDR3 runs to 13 residues. Per the germline V gene, CDR1 is SGHRS and CDR2 is YFSETQ. V lost 4 bases and J lost 7, with 12 bases in between. CDR3 sequence: CASSAGDTNTIYF. The CDR3 DNA reads as TGCGCCAGCAGCGCCGGGGATACGAACACCATATATTTT.